The 20 T cell receptor beta chains presented below share a single source sample, sequenced in a study of type 1 and type 2 diabetes patients. Genomic DNA was the PCR template. Amplification of the beta chain CDR3 used 30 forward and 13 reverse multiplex primers. TCRdb redid the calling of the multiplex PCR reads with MiXCR, one entry per CDR3 protein. The sample records 250,000 to 300,000 distinct CDR3 sequences, roughly 50% being singletons. The specimen sequenced was peripheral blood mononuclear cells (PBMCs). Receptor source: a man aged 18 to 35 with type 2 diabetes.

The rearrangement joins TRBV6-6 to TRBJ2-5; perhaps TRBD1 as D (6 bases). Germline V gives CDR1 MNHNY, CDR2 SVGAGI (reference sequence). CDR3 size: 12 residues. Between the trimmed V and J ends, which lost 8 bases and 5 bases, there was a span of 12 bases. The CDR3 protein is CASGGWGETQYF. CDR3 nucleotide sequence: TGTGCCAGCGGGGGCTGGGGGGAGACCCAGTACTTC.

This clonotype occurred once. The chain couples TRBV20-1 to TRBJ2-3; 9 positions match TRBD1. CDR3 length: 16 residues. Germline V gene data show CDR1 as DFQATT and CDR2 as SNEGSKA (reference sequence). Unmatched junction bases numbered 13, after V lost 4 bases and J lost 5 bases. CDR3 nucleotide sequence: TGCAGTGCTAACAGGAACCCGACAGGGGGAGGAGATACGCAGTATTTT. It translates to CSANRNPTGGGDTQYF.

This chain connects TRBV28 to TRBJ2-7; 9 bases agree with TRBD1. Germline V CDR1 and CDR2: MDHEN, SYDVKM. V lost 7 bases and J lost 6; bases outside the gene matches: 4. The CDR3 spans 12 residues. CDR3 sequence reads: CASIGTGREQYF. CDR3 sequence (DNA): TGTGCCAGCATTGGGACAGGGCGCGAGCAGTACTTC.

The chain carries TRBV25-1 and TRBJ2-1; TRBD1 matches at 9 bases. The CDR3 spans 16 residues. Germline CDR1 reads MGHDK; CDR2 reads SYGVNS. Trimming at V came to 2 bases and at J to 5 bases, leaving 7 bases not matched to a gene. For the CDR3, the DNA is TGTGCCAGCAGTGAAGGGGACAGGGTGGGAGACAATGAGCAGTTCTTC. It is translated as CASSEGDRVGDNEQFF.

The rearrangement uses TRBV19 and TRBJ1-1; D is ambiguous. Trimming took 6 bases from V and 1 from J, leaving 12 bases between them. The germline CDR1 and CDR2 sequences are LNHDA and SQIVND (reference sequence). The CDR3 extends over 14 amino acids. CDR3: CASSWYGSNTEAFF. The CDR3 DNA is TGTGCCAGTAGCTGGTACGGGTCGAACACTGAAGCTTTCTTT.

This clonotype was observed a handful of times. This rearrangement joins TRBV15 to TRBJ2-3, with D unclear. The V end lost 0 bases, the J end lost 2 bases, and 15 bases lay between the germline ends. Per the germline V gene, CDR1 is LNHNV and CDR2 is YYDKDF (reference sequence). The CDR3 has 17 amino acids. CDR3 sequence (DNA): TGTGCCACCAGCAGAGATAGGCATCTCGGGTTCACAGATACGCAGTATTTT. Translated, it gives CATSRDRHLGFTDTQYF.

In nucleotides, the CDR3 is TGTGCCAGCGCCGGGACAGGGGAAGGGGAGCAGTACTTC. Its translation: CASAGTGEGEQYF. The chain couples TRBV19 to TRBJ2-7; 10 nucleotides align to TRBD1. Trimming at V came to 9 bases and at J to 7 bases, leaving 9 bases not matched to a gene. Germline CDR1 is LNHDA and CDR2 is SQIVND (reference sequence). The CDR3 runs 13 residues.

The table lists this clonotype with a few counts. The chain has TRBV19 and TRBJ2-1, with 10 bases that match TRBD2. CDR3 length: 18 amino acids. CDR1 is LNHDA and CDR2 is SQIVND in the germline V gene (reference sequence). The CDR3 DNA is TGTGCACTAAAAGCGGGAGGGCCCAGGACGAGCTCCTACAATGAGCAGTTCTTC. Translating it yields CALKAGGPRTSSYNEQFF.

The chain combines TRBV12-5 with TRBJ2-5, with unresolved D. Germline-derived CDR1 and CDR2 are LGHNT and FRNRAP. V lost 0 bases and J 4 bases, leaving 0 bases between the germline ends. CDR3 length equals 11 residues. Here the CDR3 reads CASGLVETQYF. DNA for the CDR3: TGTGCTAGTGGTTTGGTAGAGACCCAGTACTTC. The complete variable domain, with remaining parts taken from reference TRBV12-5 and TRBJ2-5, reads DARVTQTPRHKVTEMGQEVTMRCQPILGHNTVFWYRQTMMQGLELLAYFRNRAPLDDSGMPKDRFSAEMPDATLATLKIQPSEPRDSAVYFCASGLVETQYFGPGTRLLVL.

About this clonotype itself: Relative to the germline gene, one junction end is altered; a read error may explain this. This chain links TRBV10-3 with TRBJ2-5; TRBD1 matches 9 bases. CDR1 is ENHRY, CDR2 SYGVKD, per germline. The CDR3 is 19 amino acids. CDR3 DNA: TGTGCCATCCGTGATGATGTGTCGACGACAGGGGGGGGACAAGAGACCCAGTACTTC. Translating it yields CAIRDDVSTTGGGQETQYF.

The genes are TRBV7-8 and TRBJ1-2, with 12 bases aligning to TRBD1. The junction had 18 bases not matched to a gene; V was cut back by 6 bases and J by 4 bases. CDR3 length: 19 residues. Germline V lookup: CDR1 SGHVS, CDR2 FQNEAQ. CDR3: CASSEFLPGQGARSYGYTF. For the CDR3, the DNA is TGTGCCAGCAGTGAATTCCTTCCGGGACAGGGGGCGAGGAGCTATGGCTACACCTTC.

V and J are TRBV9 and TRBJ2-1, with D unresolved. Germline V gives CDR1 SGDLS, CDR2 YYNGEE. This CDR3 has 14 amino acids. Trimming left V 0 bases short and J 4 bases short, with 8 bases between. The CDR3 here is CASSVGNRYNEQFF. The CDR3 DNA reads as TGTGCCAGCAGCGTAGGTAACAGATACAATGAGCAGTTCTTC.

The sample holds a few counts of this clonotype. The chain is built from TRBV19 and TRBJ1-1; maybe TRBD1 (6 bases). This CDR3 is 13 amino acids long. CDR1 is LNHDA, CDR2 SQIVND, per germline (reference sequence). V lost 0 bases and J 8 bases, leaving 10 bases between the germline ends. CDR3 DNA: TGTGCCAGTAGTATAGACCCCGACAGGGAAGCTTTCTTT. Translating it yields CASSIDPDREAFF.

This sequence joins TRBV5-1 and TRBJ2-5; 10 bases fit TRBD1. CDR3 length equals 15 residues. V lost 4 bases and J lost 5; bases outside the gene matches: 8. Germline V lookup: CDR1 SGHRS, CDR2 YFSETQ. The CDR3 sequence is CASSGTGELGETQYF. The DNA for the CDR3 is TGCGCCAGCAGCGGGACAGGGGAGCTGGGGGAGACCCAGTACTTC.

The chain carries TRBV19 and TRBJ1-5; TRBD1 matches at 8 bases. This CDR3 spans 15 amino acids. The trim removed 3 bases at V and 4 bases at J, leaving 5 bases unmatched. Germline V gene lookup returns CDR1 LNHDA and CDR2 SQIVND (reference sequence). CDR3: CASSILQGENQPQHF. The CDR3 region has the DNA TGTGCCAGTAGTATCCTACAGGGGGAAAATCAGCCCCAGCATTTT.

This clonotype came up many times. The CDR3 DNA reads as TGTGCCTCGTCGGGGGGGGGCACTGAAGCTTTCTTT. As protein: CASSGGGTEAFF. The chain employs TRBV7-6 and TRBJ1-1; TRBD1 is a possible D gene (5 bases). CDR1 is SGHVS and CDR2 is FNYEAQ in the germline V gene. V lost 11 bases and J 4 bases, leaving 14 bases between the germline ends. This CDR3 comprises 12 residues.

The V call is TRBV6-5, the J call TRBJ2-1; D gene ambiguous. This CDR3 region has 15 residues. V gave up 0 bases and J gave up 6 bases, with 12 bases separating them. Germline V lookup: CDR1 MNHEY, CDR2 SVGAGI. CDR3 DNA: TGTGCCAGCAGTTACTCTCCACAAGGCAGCAATGAGCAGTTCTTC. It codes for CASSYSPQGSNEQFF.

This rearrangement joins TRBV30 to TRBJ1-2; possibly TRBD1 for D (5 bases). Germline V gene data show CDR1 as GTSNPN and CDR2 as SVGIG (reference sequence). The germline V and J ends were trimmed by 4 bases and 5 bases, with 14 bases remaining between them. This CDR3 contains 13 residues. CDR3 sequence reads: CAWTEGEVYGYTF. The DNA for the CDR3 is TGTGCCTGGACGGAAGGGGAGGTATATGGCTACACCTTC.

The rearrangement joins TRBV7-3 to TRBJ2-7; D gene uncertain. The better agreement between TRBJ2-5 and the DNA end casts doubt on the J call. The germline CDR1 and CDR2 sequences are SGHTA and FQGTGA. The CDR3 has 12 residues. Written as DNA, the CDR3 is TGTGCCAGCAGTGTTGATGAGGAGACCCAGTACTTC. Amino acid sequence: CASSVDEETQYF.

V usage is TRBV28 and J usage is TRBJ1-2; weak D call: TRBD1 (5 bases). V lost 3 bases and J lost 4, with 15 bases in between. Germline lookup yields CDR1 MDHEN and CDR2 SYDVKM. The CDR3 extends over 15 amino acids. The CDR3: CASSLGGGVRYGYTF. The DNA of the CDR3 is TGTGCCAGCAGTTTGGGCGGGGGAGTTCGCTATGGCTACACCTTC.